The rows below give T cell receptor beta chains drawn from one sample of a study of CD8 T cells in Susac syndrome. TCRdb fed the immunoSEQ multiplex PCR reads into MiXCR, producing one record per CDR3 protein. This sample has 95,000 to 150,000 distinct CDR3 sequences, with about 95% found just once. The source material was CD8+ T cells from PBMCs. All receptors come from a human donor with Susac syndrome. CDR3s leave out the opening cysteine and the closing phenylalanine or tryptophan.

CDR3 protein,J gene,V gene
ASTYRQGSNEQF,TRBJ2-1,TRBV5-1
TPGKRSRAQY,TRBJ2-5,TRBV29-1
ASRAGGNEQF,TRBJ2-1,TRBV7-9
SVGRTGPGGEQY,TRBJ2-7,TRBV29-1
ASSLVRSYNEQF,TRBJ2-1,TRBV5-6
ASSLPSVTQAF,TRBJ1-1,TRBV7-2
ASSVRGGSYEQY,TRBJ2-7,TRBV9
ASTSPGTGTYEQY,TRBJ2-7,TRBV25-1
AWSVVGHLFYGYT,TRBJ1-2,TRBV30
SAPLPGGRELF,TRBJ2-2,TRBV20-1
ASGPEGYT,TRBJ1-2,TRBV6-1
ATGGGGVSQETQY,TRBJ2-5,TRBV7-9
ASSQGLRGSEQF,TRBJ2-1,TRBV14
ASSPAGADTQY,TRBJ2-3,TRBV7-2
ASSFGALETQY,TRBJ2-5,TRBV13
ASSFPGGADTDTQY,TRBJ2-3,TRBV11-2
ASSLLIGAYNEQF,TRBJ2-1,TRBV7-9
ASNPSFRTNTGELF,TRBJ2-2,TRBV3-1
SARALAGGLNEQF,TRBJ2-1,TRBV20-1
ASEPEGLAGYNEQF,TRBJ2-1,TRBV5-1
ASSVTATNTGELF,TRBJ2-2,TRBV9
ATSAGQGRYEQY,TRBJ2-7,TRBV15
ASSLGTGTNNEQF,TRBJ2-1,TRBV6-5
ASSLGQGAIETQY,TRBJ2-5,TRBV27
ASSLAVLTNTEAF,TRBJ1-1,TRBV5-1
ASRLSGQQETQY,TRBJ2-5,TRBV5-4
ASSLDSDEKLF,TRBJ1-4,TRBV10-2
SVALTGEVGSPLH,TRBJ1-6,TRBV29-1
SARLSGEPFYEQY,TRBJ2-7,TRBV29-1
ASSGTGGKGGELF,TRBJ2-2,TRBV9
ATSTKRTDNSPLH,TRBJ1-6,TRBV15
ASSHRTASSYEQY,TRBJ2-7,TRBV4-1
ASSHLSYEQY,TRBJ2-7,TRBV12-3/TRBV12-4
SASSPLAETQETQY,TRBJ2-5,TRBV20-1
ASSQDTSGGRREQF,TRBJ2-1,TRBV4-3
ASSPGLGEQY,TRBJ2-7,TRBV19
ARTGNTGELF,TRBJ2-2,TRBV2
ASSEAGGGSYGYT,TRBJ1-2,TRBV2
ASSQESGGSYEQY,TRBJ2-7,TRBV4-2
ATSRDWGQTEYEQY,TRBJ2-7,TRBV15
ASSLTRWVTDTQY,TRBJ2-3,TRBV11-1
ASRSTGKADTQY,TRBJ2-3,TRBV5-4
ASSFPGGINEQY,TRBJ2-7,TRBV28
ASSATGTTGQPQH,TRBJ1-5,TRBV4-1
SVEIRGRAYEQY,TRBJ2-7,TRBV29-1
ASSLAIDGRGSPLH,TRBJ1-6,TRBV27
ASRDSATNEKLF,TRBJ1-4,TRBV12-3/TRBV12-4
ASGGEETQY,TRBJ2-5,TRBV6-5